These 12 T cell receptor beta chains were sequenced from one sample in a study of T cells in women clearing cervical HPV infection. Profiling relied on immunoSEQ multiplex PCR, and the TCRdb table lists in-frame clones only, not all of them. The table lists some 40,000 clones. Sequencing was carried out using blood buffy coat. These receptors originate from a woman aged 18-70 years with a cervical HPV16 infection that either progressed to CIN3+ or cleared (not recorded which).

Remarks on this clone: The read ends 3 residues shy of where the CDR3 ends; the end is completed using the germline J gene. The chain combines TRBV30 with TRBJ1-5, with D possibly TRBD1 on 6 matching bases. Trimming took off 1 base at V and 6 bases at J, with 13 bases between the two ends. The CDR3 extends over 14 amino acids. The germline gives CDR1 GTSNPN, CDR2 SVGIG (reference sequence). The covered CDR3 bases are TGTGCCTGGAGTGGACAGGCGGGGGGTCAGCCC. Its translation: CAWSGQAGGQP. The full CDR3 reads CAWSGQAGGQPQHF.

Note on this clone: The missing CDR3 end, 3 residues past where the read stops, is filled in from the germline J gene. The V call is TRBV19, the J call TRBJ2-3; 10 bases line up with TRBD1. V dropped 9 bases and J dropped 3; count of bases not matched to a gene: 9. The CDR3 covers 15 residues. Per germline, CDR1 LNHDA and CDR2 SQIVND (reference sequence). Here the CDR3 reads CASTGTGELTDTQYF. The sequenced part of the CDR3 DNA is TGTGCCAGCACCGGGACAGGGGAATTGACAGATACG.

Turning to this clone: The DNA ends 3 residues before the CDR3 does, and the rest of the CDR3 is filled in from the germline J gene. The chain combines TRBV15 with TRBJ1-1; the D is unclear. Germline V gene lookup returns CDR1 LNHNV and CDR2 YYDKDF (reference sequence). CDR3 length: 13 residues. V shed 1 base and J shed 7 bases, with 10 bases lying between them. The covered CDR3 bases are TGTGCCACCAGCAGAGGCCTGAAGCTTGAA. It yields the protein CATSRGLKLE. The whole CDR3 protein reads CATSRGLKLEAFF.

The CDR3 sequence: CASSLAEEGGGGYTF. The DNA read from the CDR3 is TGCGCCAGCAGCTTGGCCGAAGAAGGGGGTGGTGGC. The chain links TRBV5-1 to TRBJ1-2, with D possibly matching TRBD1 (6 bases). The sequenced fragment ends 3 residues before the CDR3 boundary, so the rest is inferred from the germline J gene. V shed 0 bases and J shed 7 bases, with 16 bases lying between them. CDR3 length: 15 amino acids. CDR1 is SGHRS, CDR2 YFSETQ, per germline.

The CDR3 DNA, read in part, is TGTGCCTGGAGTCGTTCTGGTCTCTCCTACGAC. Protein product: CAWSRSGLSYD. The CDR3 in its entirety is CAWSRSGLSYDYTF. The chain has TRBV30 and TRBJ1-2, with D hard to call. The read comes to an end 3 residues before the CDR3 does, leaving the germline J gene to fill in the end. The CDR3 runs to 14 residues. Germline lookup yields CDR1 GTSNPN and CDR2 SVGIG (reference sequence).

To note about this clone: The observed sequence ends 3 residues before the CDR3 terminus, with the missing tail filled in from the germline J gene. The rearrangement links TRBV18 to TRBJ2-6; D is unresolved. The CDR3 is made up of 16 amino acids. Trimming stripped 1 base from V and 2 bases from J, with 9 bases between. CDR1 is KGHSH, CDR2 LQKENI, per germline. The covered CDR3 bases are TGTGCCAGCTCACCACTTCCTGCGACTGGGGCCAACGTC. Encoded protein: CASSPLPATGANV. The whole CDR3 protein reads CASSPLPATGANVLTF.

A remark on this clone: The sequenced fragment ends 3 residues before the CDR3 boundary, so the rest is inferred from the germline J gene. The chain has TRBV30 and TRBJ2-3; D is ambiguous. Germline values: CDR1 GTSNPN, CDR2 SVGIG (reference sequence). V lost 5 bases, J lost 0 bases, and 6 bases lay in between. The CDR3 spans 12 residues. The chain's CDR3 is CAWETSTDTQYF. CDR3 DNA, as far as it was read: TGTGCCTGGGAAACTAGCACAGATACG.

About this clone itself: The sequence runs out 3 residues before the end of the CDR3; the remainder is reconstructed from the germline J gene. This sequence joins TRBV7-8 and TRBJ1-5; D might be TRBD1 (5 bases). Per the germline V gene, CDR1 is SGHVS and CDR2 is FQNEAQ. This CDR3 has 13 residues. The V and J ends lost 5 bases and 6 bases respectively, with 11 bases between them. The DNA read from the CDR3 is TGTGCCAGCAGCCTTCTAGGGGCTCAGCCC. Translating gives CASSLLGAQP. The full CDR3 protein reads CASSLLGAQPQHF.

In regard to this clone: The read ends 3 residues early relative to the CDR3; the germline J gene fills the gap. V is TRBV11-3 and J is TRBJ1-4; weak D call: TRBD1 (6 bases). Germline assignment: CDR1 SGHNT and CDR2 YENEEA. Between the trimmed V and J ends, which lost 9 bases and 7 bases, there was a span of 18 bases. The CDR3 runs to 14 residues. The CDR3 loop is CARKLQGDSEKLFF. The CDR3 bases that were read are TGTGCCAGGAAACTACAGGGTGATAGTGAAAAA.

Comment on this clone: The read ends 3 residues before the CDR3 terminus; that terminus is restored from the germline J gene. The chain carries TRBV6-1 and TRBJ1-6; 9 nucleotides line up with TRBD1. The V segment lost 1 base and the J segment 3 bases; nucleotides outside the gene matches: 4. Looked up from germline, CDR1 is MNHNS and CDR2 is SASEGT. The CDR3 has 17 residues. The CDR3 bases that were read are TGTGCCAGCAGTGAAGGAGGACAGGGGATCTATAATTCACCC. Translation gives CASSEGGQGIYNSP. The complete CDR3 reads CASSEGGQGIYNSPLHF.

In regard to this clone: The observed sequence ends 3 residues before the CDR3 terminus, with the missing tail filled in from the germline J gene. V is TRBV19 and J is TRBJ2-7; perhaps TRBD2 as D (5 bases). There are 13 residues in the CDR3. V gave up 4 bases and J gave up 0 bases, with 7 bases separating them. Germline V gene sequence: CDR1 LNHDA, CDR2 SQIVND (reference sequence). CDR3 bases read: TGTGCCAGTAGTAAGAGGGCCTCCTACGAG. Its protein product is CASSKRASYE. The whole CDR3 protein reads CASSKRASYEQYF. Full variable domain (missing parts from reference TRBV19 and TRBJ2-7): DGGITQSPKYLFRKEGQNVTLSCEQNLNHDAMYWYRQDPGQGLRLIYYSQIVNDFQKGDIAEGYSVSREKKESFPLTVTSAQKNPTAFYLCASSKRASYEQYFGPGTRLTVT.

Points on this clone: The CDR3 is cut off 3 residues early in the read; its end comes from the germline J gene. The V call is TRBV2, the J call TRBJ2-7; 8 bases align to TRBD2. The germline V gene has CDR1 SNHLY and CDR2 FYNNEI. Trimming took 5 bases from V and 6 from J; bases not matched to a gene: 9. The CDR3 is 14 amino acids. The part of the CDR3 DNA that was read is TGTGCCAGCAGTACTGGGAGTAGCGGGATCGAG. It translates to CASSTGSSGIE. In full, the CDR3 is CASSTGSSGIEQYF.